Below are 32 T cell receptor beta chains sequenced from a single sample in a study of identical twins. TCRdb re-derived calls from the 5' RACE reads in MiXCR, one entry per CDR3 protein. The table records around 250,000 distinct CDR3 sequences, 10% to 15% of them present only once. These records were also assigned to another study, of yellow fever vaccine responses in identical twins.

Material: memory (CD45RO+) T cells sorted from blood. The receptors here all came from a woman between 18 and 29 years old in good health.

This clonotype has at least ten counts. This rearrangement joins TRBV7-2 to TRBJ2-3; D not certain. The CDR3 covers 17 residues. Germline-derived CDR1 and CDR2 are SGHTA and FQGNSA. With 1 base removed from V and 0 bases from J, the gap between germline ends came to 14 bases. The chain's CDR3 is CASSLVARNPSTDTQYF. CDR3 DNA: TGTGCCAGCAGCTTAGTTGCAAGGAATCCTAGCACAGATACGCAGTATTTT.

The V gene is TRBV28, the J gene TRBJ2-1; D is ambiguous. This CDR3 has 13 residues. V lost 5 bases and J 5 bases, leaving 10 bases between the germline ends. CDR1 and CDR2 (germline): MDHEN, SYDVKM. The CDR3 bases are TGTGCCAGCAGTACCATCCCGGACAATGAGCAGTTCTTC. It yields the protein CASSTIPDNEQFF.

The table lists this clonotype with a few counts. The chain's CDR3 is CASSDRGRDTGELFF. As DNA, the CDR3 is TGTGCCAGCTCAGACAGGGGGCGCGACACCGGGGAGCTGTTTTTT. J is TRBJ2-2 and V is TRBV25-1; 10 bases line up with TRBD1. The CDR3 has 15 amino acids. Trimming removed 8 bases from V and 3 bases from J; junction bases left unmatched: 6. The germline V gene has CDR1 MGHDK and CDR2 SYGVNS.

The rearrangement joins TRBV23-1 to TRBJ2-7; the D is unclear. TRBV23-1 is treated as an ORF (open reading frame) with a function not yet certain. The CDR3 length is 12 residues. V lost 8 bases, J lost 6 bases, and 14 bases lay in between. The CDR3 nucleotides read TGCGCCAGCGGGTGGGTCCGGTTCGAGCAGTACTTC. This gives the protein CASGWVRFEQYF.

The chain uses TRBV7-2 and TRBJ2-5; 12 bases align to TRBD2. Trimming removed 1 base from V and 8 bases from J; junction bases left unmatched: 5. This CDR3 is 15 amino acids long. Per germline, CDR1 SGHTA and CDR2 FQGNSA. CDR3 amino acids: CASSLVRTSGNTQYF. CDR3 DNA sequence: TGTGCCAGCAGCTTAGTTCGGACTAGCGGGAATACCCAGTACTTC. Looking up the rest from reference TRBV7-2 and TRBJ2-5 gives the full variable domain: GAGVSQSPSNKVTEKGKDVELRCDPISGHTALYWYRQSLGQGLEFLIYFQGNSAPDKSGLPSDRFSAERTGGSVSTLTIQRTQQEDSAVYLCASSLVRTSGNTQYFGPGTRLLVL.

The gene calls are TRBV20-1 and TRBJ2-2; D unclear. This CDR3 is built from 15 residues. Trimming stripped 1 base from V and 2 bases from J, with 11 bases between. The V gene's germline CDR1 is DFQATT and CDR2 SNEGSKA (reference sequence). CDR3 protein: CSARVSRRNTGELFF. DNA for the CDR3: TGCAGTGCTAGAGTATCCCGGAGAAACACCGGGGAGCTGTTTTTT.

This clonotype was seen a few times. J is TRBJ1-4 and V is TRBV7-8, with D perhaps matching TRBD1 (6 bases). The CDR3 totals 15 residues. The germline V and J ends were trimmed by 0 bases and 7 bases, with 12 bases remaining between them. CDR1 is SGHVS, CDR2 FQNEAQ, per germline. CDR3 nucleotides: TGTGCCAGCAGCTTAGCCACAGGGATTGGTGAAAAACTGTTTTTT. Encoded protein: CASSLATGIGEKLFF.

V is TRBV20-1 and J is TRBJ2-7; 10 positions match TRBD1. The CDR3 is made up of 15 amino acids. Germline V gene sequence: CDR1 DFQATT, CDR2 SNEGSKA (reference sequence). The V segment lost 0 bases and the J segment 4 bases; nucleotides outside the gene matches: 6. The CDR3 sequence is CSAREGTGDFYEQYF. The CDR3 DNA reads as TGCAGTGCTAGAGAGGGGACAGGGGATTTTTACGAGCAGTACTTC.

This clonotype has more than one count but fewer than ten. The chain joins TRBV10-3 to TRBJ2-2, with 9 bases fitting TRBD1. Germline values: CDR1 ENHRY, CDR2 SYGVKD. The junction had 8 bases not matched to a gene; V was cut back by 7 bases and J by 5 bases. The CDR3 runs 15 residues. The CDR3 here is CAITSDRGRTGELFF. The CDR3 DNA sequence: TGTGCCATCACCTCGGACAGGGGAAGAACCGGGGAGCTGTTTTTT.

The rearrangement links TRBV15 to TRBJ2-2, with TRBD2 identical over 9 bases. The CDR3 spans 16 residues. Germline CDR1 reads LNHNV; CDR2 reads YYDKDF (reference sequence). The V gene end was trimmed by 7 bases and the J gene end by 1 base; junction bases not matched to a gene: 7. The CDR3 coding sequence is TGTGCCACCAAAAGACTAGCGGACTTGAACACCGGGGAGCTGTTTTTT. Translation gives CATKRLADLNTGELFF.

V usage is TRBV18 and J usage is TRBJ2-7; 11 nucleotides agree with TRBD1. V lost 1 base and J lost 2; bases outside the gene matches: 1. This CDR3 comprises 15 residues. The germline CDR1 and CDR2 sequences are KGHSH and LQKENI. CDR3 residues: CASSPLGQGAYEQYF. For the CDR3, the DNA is TGTGCCAGCTCACCACTGGGACAGGGGGCCTACGAGCAGTACTTC.

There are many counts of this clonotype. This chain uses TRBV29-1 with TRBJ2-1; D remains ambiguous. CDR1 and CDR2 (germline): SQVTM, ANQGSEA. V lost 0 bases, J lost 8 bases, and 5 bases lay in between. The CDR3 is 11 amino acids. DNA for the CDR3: TGCAGCGTTGAAGATCGGGATGAGCAGTTCTTC. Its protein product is CSVEDRDEQFF.

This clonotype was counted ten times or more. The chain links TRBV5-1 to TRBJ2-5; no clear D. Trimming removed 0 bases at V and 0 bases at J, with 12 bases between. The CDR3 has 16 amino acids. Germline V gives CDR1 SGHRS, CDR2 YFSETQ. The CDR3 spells CASSLAGQTYQETQYF. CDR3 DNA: TGCGCCAGCAGCTTGGCCGGGCAGACGTACCAAGAGACCCAGTACTTC.

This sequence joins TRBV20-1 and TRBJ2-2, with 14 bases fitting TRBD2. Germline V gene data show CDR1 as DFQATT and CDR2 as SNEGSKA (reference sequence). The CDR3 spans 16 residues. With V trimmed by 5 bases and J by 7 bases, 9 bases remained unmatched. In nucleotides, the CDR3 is TGCAGTGCTCCCCCGGGACTAGCGGGAGTAGGCGGGGAGCTGTTTTTT. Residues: CSAPPGLAGVGGELFF.

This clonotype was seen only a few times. The chain's CDR3 is CSGSHRASYNEQFF. The CDR3 nucleotides are TGCAGTGGATCACACAGGGCTTCCTACAATGAGCAGTTCTTC. The rearrangement joins TRBV20-1 to TRBJ2-1; tentative D call: TRBD1 (6 bases). The germline V and J ends were trimmed by 7 bases and 1 base, with 14 bases remaining between them. This CDR3 comprises 14 residues. Germline V gives CDR1 DFQATT, CDR2 SNEGSKA (reference sequence).

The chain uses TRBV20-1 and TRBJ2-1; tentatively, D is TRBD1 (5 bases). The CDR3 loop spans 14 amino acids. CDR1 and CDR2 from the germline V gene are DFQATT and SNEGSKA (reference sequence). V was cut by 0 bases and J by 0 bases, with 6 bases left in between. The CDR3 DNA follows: TGCAGTGCTAGAGATGGGGCCTCCTACAATGAGCAGTTCTTC. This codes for CSARDGASYNEQFF.

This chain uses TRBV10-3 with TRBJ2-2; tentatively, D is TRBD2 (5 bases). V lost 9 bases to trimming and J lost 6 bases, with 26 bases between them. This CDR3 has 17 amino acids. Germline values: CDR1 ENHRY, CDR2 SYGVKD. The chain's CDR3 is CAMSSGYGDDMPGELFF. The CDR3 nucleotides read TGTGCCATGAGTAGTGGATACGGGGATGACATGCCCGGGGAGCTGTTTTTT.

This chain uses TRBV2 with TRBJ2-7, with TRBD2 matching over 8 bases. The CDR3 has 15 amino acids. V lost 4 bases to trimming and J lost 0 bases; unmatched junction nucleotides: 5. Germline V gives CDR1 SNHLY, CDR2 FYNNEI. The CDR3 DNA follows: TGTGCCAGCAGTGCGCAGCGGGAGAGCTCCTACGAGCAGTACTTC. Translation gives CASSAQRESSYEQYF.

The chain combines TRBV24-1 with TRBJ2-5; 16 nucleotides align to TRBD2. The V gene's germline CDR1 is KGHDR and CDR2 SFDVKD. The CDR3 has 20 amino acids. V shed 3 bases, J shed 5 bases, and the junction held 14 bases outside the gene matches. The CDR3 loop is CATSDTQGLAGGPRLETQYF. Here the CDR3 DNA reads TGTGCCACCAGTGATACCCAGGGACTAGCGGGGGGGCCACGGCTGGAGACCCAGTACTTC.

CDR3 sequence reads: CSALTSGRKAETQYF. CDR3 nucleotides: TGCAGTGCTTTAACTAGCGGGAGGAAGGCGGAGACCCAGTACTTC. The V gene is TRBV20-1, the J gene TRBJ2-5, with TRBD2 identical over 12 bases. CDR3 length: 15 residues. Germline V lookup: CDR1 DFQATT, CDR2 SNEGSKA (reference sequence). Trimming removed 5 bases from V and 5 bases from J; junction bases left unmatched: 9.

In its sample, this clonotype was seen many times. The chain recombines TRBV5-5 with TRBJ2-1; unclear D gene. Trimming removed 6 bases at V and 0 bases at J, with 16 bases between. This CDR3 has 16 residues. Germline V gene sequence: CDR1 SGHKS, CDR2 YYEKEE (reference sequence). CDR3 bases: TGTGCCAGCACTTCAATAGCAGGTTACTCCTACAATGAGCAGTTCTTC. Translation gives CASTSIAGYSYNEQFF.

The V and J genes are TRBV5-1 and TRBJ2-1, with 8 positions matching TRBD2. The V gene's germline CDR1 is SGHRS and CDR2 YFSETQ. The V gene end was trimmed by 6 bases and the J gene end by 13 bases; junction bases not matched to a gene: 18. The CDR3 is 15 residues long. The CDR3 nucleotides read TGCGCCAGCACCTATAGGGCGGGAGGAGATGTAAACCAGTTCTTC. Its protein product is CASTYRAGGDVNQFF. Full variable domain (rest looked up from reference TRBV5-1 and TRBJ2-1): KAGVTQTPRYLIKTRGQQVTLSCSPISGHRSVSWYQQTPGQGLQFLFEYFSETQRNKGNFPGRFSGRQFSNSRSEMNVSTLELGDSALYLCASTYRAGGDVNQFFGPGTRLTVL.

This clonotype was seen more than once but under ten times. This chain's CDR3 is CASTDSPMNTEAFF. Here the CDR3 DNA reads TGCGCCAGCACTGACAGTCCGATGAACACTGAAGCTTTCTTT. The chain couples TRBV5-1 to TRBJ1-1; a weak D match, TRBD1 (5 bases). Germline CDR1 is SGHRS and CDR2 is YFSETQ. V gave up 6 bases and J gave up 0 bases, with 12 bases separating them. This CDR3 region has 14 residues.

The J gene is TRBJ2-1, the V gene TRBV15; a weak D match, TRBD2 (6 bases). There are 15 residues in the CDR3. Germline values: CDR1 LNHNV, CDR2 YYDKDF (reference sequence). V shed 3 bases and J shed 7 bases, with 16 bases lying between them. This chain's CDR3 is CATSRVPGSQNEQFF. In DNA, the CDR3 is TGTGCCACCAGCAGGGTCCCCGGGAGCCAGAATGAGCAGTTCTTC.

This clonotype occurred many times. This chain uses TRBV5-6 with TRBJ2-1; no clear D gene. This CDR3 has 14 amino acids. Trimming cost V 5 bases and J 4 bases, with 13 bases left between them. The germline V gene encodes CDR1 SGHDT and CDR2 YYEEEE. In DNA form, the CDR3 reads TGTGCCAGCAGTTACCGGGCCAGGTACAATGAGCAGTTCTTC. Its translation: CASSYRARYNEQFF.

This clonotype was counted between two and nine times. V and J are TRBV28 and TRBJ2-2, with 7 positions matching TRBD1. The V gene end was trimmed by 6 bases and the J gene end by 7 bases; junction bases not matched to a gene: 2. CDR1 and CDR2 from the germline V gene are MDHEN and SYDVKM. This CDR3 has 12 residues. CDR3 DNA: TGTGCCAGCAGACAGGGGAGCGGGGAGCTGTTTTTT. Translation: CASRQGSGELFF.

CDR3 in DNA: TGTGCCCAGCGGGCCCTGGCCACCACAGATACGCAGTATTTT. Encoded protein: CAQRALATTDTQYF. V gene TRBV12-3 or TRBV12-4 combines with J gene TRBJ2-3; D is perhaps TRBD2 (6 bases). The V end lost 11 bases, the J end lost 2 bases, and 17 bases lay between the germline ends. This CDR3 contains 14 residues.

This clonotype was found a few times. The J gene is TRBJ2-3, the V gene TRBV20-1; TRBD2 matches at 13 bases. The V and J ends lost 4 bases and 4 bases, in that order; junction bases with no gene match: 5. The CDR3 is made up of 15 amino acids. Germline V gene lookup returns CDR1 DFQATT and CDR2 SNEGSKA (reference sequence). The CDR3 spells CSATKLAGGPDTQYF. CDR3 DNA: TGCAGTGCTACTAAACTAGCGGGGGGGCCAGATACGCAGTATTTT.

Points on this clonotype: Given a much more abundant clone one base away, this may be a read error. For the CDR3, the DNA is TGTGCCATCAGCCTAGAAGGACCGGGACAGGGTGGATACGAGCAGTACTTC. It encodes CAISLEGPGQGGYEQYF. J is TRBJ2-7 and V is TRBV2; 9 bases match TRBD1. This CDR3 has 17 residues. CDR1 and CDR2 from the germline V gene are SNHLY and FYNNEI. V shed 10 bases and J 4 bases; nucleotides not matched to a gene: 20.

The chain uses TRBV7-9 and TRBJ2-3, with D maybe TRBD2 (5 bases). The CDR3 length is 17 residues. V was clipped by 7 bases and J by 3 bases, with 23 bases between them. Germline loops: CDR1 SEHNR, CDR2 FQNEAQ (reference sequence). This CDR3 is CASNRGLSGRATDTQYF. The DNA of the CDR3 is TGTGCCAGCAACCGTGGACTTTCTGGAAGGGCTACAGATACGCAGTATTTT. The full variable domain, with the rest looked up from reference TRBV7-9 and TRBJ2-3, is DTGVSQNPRHKITKRGQNVTFRCDPISEHNRLYWYRQTLGQGPEFLTYFQNEAQLEKSRLLSDRFSAERPKGSFSTLEIQRTEQGDSAMYLCASNRGLSGRATDTQYFGPGTRLTVL.

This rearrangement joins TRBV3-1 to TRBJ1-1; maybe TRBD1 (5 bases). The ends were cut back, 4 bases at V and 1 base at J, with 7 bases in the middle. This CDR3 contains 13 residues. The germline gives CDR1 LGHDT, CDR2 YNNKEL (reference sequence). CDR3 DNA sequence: TGTGCCAGCAGCCGGGGGACGAACACTGAAGCTTTCTTT. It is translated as CASSRGTNTEAFF.

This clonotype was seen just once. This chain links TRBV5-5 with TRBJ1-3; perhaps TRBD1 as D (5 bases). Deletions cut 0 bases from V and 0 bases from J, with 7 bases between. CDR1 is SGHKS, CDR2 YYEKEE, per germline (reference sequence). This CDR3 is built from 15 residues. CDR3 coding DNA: TGTGCCAGCAGCTTGGGAGGGGTCTCTGGAAACACCATATATTTT. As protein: CASSLGGVSGNTIYF.